This T cell receptor (beta chain) comes out of a study of blood T cell repertoires in COVID-19. At the level of the study: T cells, B-cell-depleted T cells, or PBMCs provided the cDNA or gDNA that served as material.

Clones were sequenced by immunoSEQ multiplex PCR, and TCRdb holds only the in-frame ones, with some missing. Of fewer than 300,000 clones listed, roughly 91% are singletons. V was cut by 0 bases and J by 0 bases, with 21 bases left in between. The CDR3 is 19 amino acids. Germline CDR1 is SQVTM and CDR2 is ANQGSEA. Specimen: PBMCs or T cells enriched from blood (not recorded which). This chain joins TRBV29-1 and TRBJ2-4; D is perhaps TRBD1 (7 bases). The sequence came from a woman in her thirties or forties with acute COVID-19. DNA for the CDR3: TGCAGCGTTGAAGATCGGAGGGGGCACGGGTCGGCAGCCAAAAACATTCAGTACTTC. As protein: CSVEDRRGHGSAAKNIQYF.